Following are 27 T cell receptor beta chains from one sample sequenced in a study of regulatory and conventional T cells in RAG deficiency. Measured with immunoSEQ multiplex PCR; TCRdb has only the in-frame clones, and not every one. The sample shows about 19,000 clones, about 91% of them seen only once. Genomic DNA came from blood regulatory T cells gated CD4+ CD25-high CD127-low. These same records also appear under a second study, on regulatory T cells. This second study notes: The primer mix had 52 TRBV and 13 TRBJ primers.

Sequencing was done on a sample of Tregs sorted from blood. Receptors were obtained from a human donor in good health.

The V gene is TRBV5-5, the J gene TRBJ1-3; D gene unclear. V dropped 4 bases and J dropped 0 bases, with 11 bases sitting between them. CDR1 and CDR2 from the germline V gene are SGHKS and YYEKEE (reference sequence). The CDR3 totals 15 residues. CDR3 sequence: CASSDYRFSGNTIYF. CDR3 nucleotides: TGTGCCAGCAGCGACTACCGGTTCTCTGGAAACACCATATATTTT. The complete variable domain, with remaining parts taken from reference TRBV5-5 and TRBJ1-3, reads DAGVTQSPTHLIKTRGQQVTLRCSPISGHKSVSWYQQVLGQGPQFIFQYYEKEERGRGNFPDRFSARQFPNYSSELNVNALLLGDSALYLCASSDYRFSGNTIYFGEGSWLTVV.

This rearrangement joins TRBV5-3 to TRBJ2-7; no definite D call. TRBV5-3 is assigned to the ORF class and has an uncertain function. The CDR3 runs 11 residues. V lost 2 bases to trimming and J lost 6 bases, with 6 bases between them. This CDR3 is CARSFACEQYF. In DNA form, the CDR3 reads TGTGCCAGAAGCTTCGCCTGCGAGCAGTACTTC.

The chain uses TRBV13 and TRBJ2-5, with 8 bases fitting TRBD2. The CDR3 is 13 amino acids. The germline V gene has CDR1 PRHDT and CDR2 FYEKMQ (reference sequence). The V segment lost 5 bases and the J segment 4 bases; nucleotides outside the gene matches: 3. CDR3 sequence reads: CASSVGLAETQYF. CDR3 bases: TGTGCCAGCAGCGTTGGACTAGCAGAGACCCAGTACTTC.

The chain carries TRBV4-2 and TRBJ2-1, with 8 nucleotides matching TRBD1. The CDR3 loop spans 16 amino acids. The germline gives CDR1 LGHNA, CDR2 YNFKEQ. The trim removed 0 bases at V and 5 bases at J, leaving 6 bases unmatched. CDR3 nucleotides: TGTGCCAGCAGCCAAGATAGACAGGGGACACACAATGAGCAGTTCTTC. Protein sequence: CASSQDRQGTHNEQFF.

The J gene is TRBJ1-2, the V gene TRBV10-1, with 10 positions matching TRBD1. The junction had 2 bases not matched to a gene; V was cut back by 4 bases and J by 6 bases. Germline V lookup: CDR1 WNHNN, CDR2 SYGVQD (reference sequence). The CDR3 contains 13 residues. CDR3 sequence: CASSAGTGDGYTF. Here the CDR3 DNA reads TGCGCCAGCAGTGCCGGGACAGGGGATGGCTACACCTTC.

The chain recombines TRBV28 with TRBJ1-5; D uncertain. The V and J ends lost 3 bases and 4 bases respectively, with 16 bases between them. CDR1 and CDR2 from the germline V gene are MDHEN and SYDVKM. The CDR3 contains 16 residues. The CDR3 sequence is CASSFWVKGGNQPQHF. The CDR3 DNA reads as TGTGCCAGCAGTTTTTGGGTAAAGGGTGGGAATCAGCCCCAGCATTTT.

This clone was detected only a few times. The gene calls are TRBV5-1 and TRBJ2-2, with D uncertain. The CDR3 has 12 residues. The V gene lost 0 bases and the J gene lost 8 bases, with 5 bases spanning the gap. Germline values: CDR1 SGHRS, CDR2 YFSETQ. Written as DNA, the CDR3 is TGCGCCAGCAGCTTGGGTGAAGGGGAGCTGTTTTTT. Its translation is CASSLGEGELFF.

This rearrangement joins TRBV11-3 to TRBJ1-1; 10 bases agree with TRBD1. Losses at the gene ends were 5 bases for V and 4 bases for J; bases not matched to a gene: 10. The CDR3 runs to 16 residues. Germline CDR1 and CDR2: SGHNT and YENEEA. CDR3 protein: CASSRGTGVSSTEAFF. The CDR3 coding sequence is TGTGCCAGCAGCCGAGGGACAGGGGTTTCAAGCACTGAAGCTTTCTTT.

The chain combines TRBV7-6 with TRBJ1-6; D is undetermined. CDR3 length: 16 residues. Germline values: CDR1 SGHVS, CDR2 FNYEAQ. Trimming took 0 bases from V and 7 from J, leaving 13 bases between them. The CDR3 coding sequence is TGTGCCAGCAGCTTAGCGATAGGGCGGCCAAATTCACCCCTCCACTTT. It translates to CASSLAIGRPNSPLHF.

The chain uses TRBV18 and TRBJ2-1, with 10 bases matching TRBD2. With V trimmed by 3 bases and J by 4 bases, 3 bases remained unmatched. This CDR3 contains 15 residues. The germline V gene has CDR1 KGHSH and CDR2 LQKENI. DNA of the CDR3: TGTGCCAGCTCACCCGGGACTAGCGCTTACAATGAGCAGTTCTTC. Its protein is CASSPGTSAYNEQFF.

This sequence joins TRBV19 and TRBJ1-1, with 7 bases lining up with TRBD1. The CDR3 sequence is 14 residues long. The trim removed 5 bases at V and 1 base at J, leaving 4 bases unmatched. The germline CDR1 and CDR2 sequences are LNHDA and SQIVND (reference sequence). CDR3 bases: TGTGCCAGTAGTCACAGGGGACCGAACACTGAAGCTTTCTTT. It yields the protein CASSHRGPNTEAFF.

This sequence joins TRBV6-1 and TRBJ1-2, with D unresolved. CDR1 is MNHNS and CDR2 is SASEGT in the germline V gene. There are 12 residues in the CDR3. V shed 3 bases and J shed 4 bases, with 6 bases lying between them. As DNA, the CDR3 is TGTGCCAGCAGTGATGACGGCTATGGCTACACCTTC. Translating gives CASSDDGYGYTF.

This rearrangement joins TRBV5-1 to TRBJ2-5; D remains ambiguous. Germline V lookup: CDR1 SGHRS, CDR2 YFSETQ. The CDR3 consists of 13 residues. Deletions cut 0 bases from V and 0 bases from J, with 3 bases between. The CDR3 DNA sequence: TGCGCCAGCAGCTTGGGGGACCAAGAGACCCAGTACTTC. Encoded protein: CASSLGDQETQYF.

The rearrangement uses TRBV30 and TRBJ1-2; D perhaps matches TRBD1 (6 bases). Trimming stripped 3 bases from V and 8 bases from J, with 13 bases between. Per germline, CDR1 GTSNPN and CDR2 SVGIG (reference sequence). The CDR3 has 12 residues. The CDR3 here is CAWSKGEWGYTF. CDR3 bases: TGTGCCTGGAGCAAGGGGGAGTGGGGCTACACCTTC.

This clone was counted only a few times. The rearrangement links TRBV28 to TRBJ1-5; TRBD1 matches at 10 bases. V dropped 6 bases and J dropped 4; count of bases not matched to a gene: 6. The germline V gene has CDR1 MDHEN and CDR2 SYDVKM. The length of the CDR3 is 15 residues. CDR3 sequence (DNA): TGTGCCAGCAGAAACCCGGGACAGGGGAATCAGCCCCAGCATTTT. Translated, it gives CASRNPGQGNQPQHF.

The J gene is TRBJ2-6, the V gene TRBV30; perhaps TRBD2 as D (6 bases). The J call may be faulty, since TRBJ2-7 better matches the DNA end. Germline lookup yields CDR1 GTSNPN and CDR2 SVGIG (reference sequence). The CDR3 contains 15 residues. CDR3 DNA: TGTGCCTGGAGAAAAGGGAGGCTAGCGTCGGACGAGCAGTACTTC. This codes for CAWRKGRLASDEQYF.

A single count supports this clone. The chain has TRBV7-9 and TRBJ2-1; 14 positions match TRBD2. This CDR3 comprises 16 residues. V was pared by 4 bases and J by 9 bases, with 8 bases of the junction left unmatched. Germline V gene sequence: CDR1 SEHNR, CDR2 FQNEAQ (reference sequence). DNA of the CDR3: TGTGCCAGCAGCTCTCGACTAGCGGGGGGGTGGTTTGAGCAGTTCTTC. Translation gives CASSSRLAGGWFEQFF.

This rearrangement joins TRBV11-2 to TRBJ2-7, with TRBD1 identical over 9 bases. CDR1 and CDR2 from the germline V gene are SGHAT and FQNNGV. The length of the CDR3 is 14 residues. V lost 5 bases, J lost 2 bases, and 4 bases stayed unmatched. CDR3 bases: TGTGCCAGCAGCCCCCGACAGGGGGCCTACGAGCAGTACTTC. As protein: CASSPRQGAYEQYF.

The chain combines TRBV5-4 with TRBJ1-2; TRBD1 might be the D (6 bases). This CDR3 region has 17 residues. Trimming left V 4 bases short and J 0 bases short, with 19 bases between. CDR1 and CDR2 (germline): SGHNT, YYREEE (reference sequence). The CDR3 region has the DNA TGTGCCAGCAGCCGTTTCCTCACGGGACACACTAACTATGGCTACACCTTC. It is translated as CASSRFLTGHTNYGYTF.

CDR3 sequence (DNA): TGTGCCAGCAGTTTCGGGACCCTAAACGGAGATACGCAGTATTTT. Its translation: CASSFGTLNGDTQYF. The V call is TRBV27, the J call TRBJ2-3, with D possibly called TRBD1 or TRBD2 (5 bases each). Germline-derived CDR1 and CDR2 are MNHEY and SMNVEV (reference sequence). Trimming cost V 3 bases and J 5 bases, with 15 bases left between them. The length of the CDR3 is 15 residues.

The rearrangement uses TRBV5-6 and TRBJ1-2; D is uncertain. CDR3 length: 15 residues. In germline, CDR1 is SGHDT, CDR2 YYEEEE. The V gene lost 6 bases and the J gene lost 4 bases, with 19 bases spanning the gap. CDR3 bases: TGTGCCAGCACCCTGAGGGAGGTGACATTCTATGGCTACACCTTC. This translates into CASTLREVTFYGYTF.

The V and J genes are TRBV5-1 and TRBJ2-3; 8 bases align to TRBD1. V was pared by 1 base and J by 0 bases, with 10 bases of the junction left unmatched. From germline, CDR1 is SGHRS and CDR2 YFSETQ. The CDR3 has 18 residues. For the CDR3, the DNA is TGCGCCAGCAGCTTGTTTTTGAGACAGGGGACTAGCACAGATACGCAGTATTTT. This encodes CASSLFLRQGTSTDTQYF. The variable domain in full, completed from reference TRBV5-1 and TRBJ2-3, reads KAGVTQTPRYLIKTRGQQVTLSCSPISGHRSVSWYQQTPGQGLQFLFEYFSETQRNKGNFPGRFSGRQFSNSRSEMNVSTLELGDSALYLCASSLFLRQGTSTDTQYFGPGTRLTVL.

The V and J genes are TRBV28 and TRBJ2-7, with D unresolved. Germline CDR1 MDHEN, CDR2 SYDVKM. V lost 8 bases and J 2 bases, leaving 10 bases between the germline ends. The length of the CDR3 is 12 residues. The CDR3, as DNA: TGTGCCAGCGGCGACAAGCCCTACGAGCAGTACTTC. It translates to CASGDKPYEQYF.

This rearrangement joins TRBV19 to TRBJ2-5; D may be TRBD2 (6 bases). The CDR3 has 14 amino acids. The germline V and J ends were trimmed by 8 bases and 2 bases, with 15 bases remaining between them. Germline CDR1 LNHDA, CDR2 SQIVND (reference sequence). CDR3 amino acids: CASGNGGGQETQYF. The CDR3 DNA follows: TGTGCCAGTGGCAACGGGGGAGGTCAAGAGACCCAGTACTTC.

The CDR3 DNA sequence: TGTGCCAGCAGCCGGACAGGGGACTATGGCTACACCTTC. Encoded protein: CASSRTGDYGYTF. The gene calls are TRBV7-9 and TRBJ1-2, with 9 positions matching TRBD1. This CDR3 is built from 13 residues. Germline CDR1 is SEHNR and CDR2 is FQNEAQ (reference sequence). J lost 3 bases, V lost 5 bases, and 1 base had no gene match.

This clone was seen only a few times. The V call is TRBV7-2, the J call TRBJ2-5; D possibly corresponds to TRBD2 (6 bases). This CDR3 has 15 residues. Deletions cut 4 bases from V and 1 base from J, with 13 bases between. The germline CDR1 and CDR2 sequences are SGHTA and FQGNSA. The DNA of the CDR3 is TGTGCCAGCAGCTCCTGGTGGGGACTCCAAGAGACCCAGTACTTC. Its protein product is CASSSWWGLQETQYF. The entire variable domain, with the rest obtained from reference TRBV7-2 and TRBJ2-5, is as follows: GAGVSQSPSNKVTEKGKDVELRCDPISGHTALYWYRQSLGQGLEFLIYFQGNSAPDKSGLPSDRFSAERTGGSVSTLTIQRTQQEDSAVYLCASSSWWGLQETQYFGPGTRLLVL.

The genes are TRBV29-1 and TRBJ1-2; TRBD1 might be the D (6 bases). Germline CDR1 is SQVTM and CDR2 is ANQGSEA. V gave up 6 bases and J gave up 8 bases, with 16 bases separating them. The length of the CDR3 is 12 residues. This chain's CDR3 is CSVTTGLRGYTF. The CDR3 nucleotides are TGCAGCGTAACTACAGGGTTGCGGGGCTACACCTTC.